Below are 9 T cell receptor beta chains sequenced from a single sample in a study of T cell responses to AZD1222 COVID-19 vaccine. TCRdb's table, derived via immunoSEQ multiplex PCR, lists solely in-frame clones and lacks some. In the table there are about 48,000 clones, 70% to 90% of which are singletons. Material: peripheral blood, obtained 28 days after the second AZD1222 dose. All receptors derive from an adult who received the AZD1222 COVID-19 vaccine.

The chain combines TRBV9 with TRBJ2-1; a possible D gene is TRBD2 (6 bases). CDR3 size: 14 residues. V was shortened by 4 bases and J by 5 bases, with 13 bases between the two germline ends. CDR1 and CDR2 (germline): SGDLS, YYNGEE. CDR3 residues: CASSLRTTNNEQFF. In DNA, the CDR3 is TGTGCCAGCAGCCTCCGGACTACCAACAATGAGCAGTTCTTC.

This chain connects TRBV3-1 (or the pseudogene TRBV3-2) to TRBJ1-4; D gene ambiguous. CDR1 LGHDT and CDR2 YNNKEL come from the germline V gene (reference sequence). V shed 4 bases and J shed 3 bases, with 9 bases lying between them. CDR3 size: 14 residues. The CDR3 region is CASSLRSSNEKLFF. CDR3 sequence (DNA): TGTGCCAGCAGCCTACGGTCGTCTAATGAAAAACTGTTTTTT.

The CDR3 region is CASTPRGPGTGELFF. In nucleotides, the CDR3 is TGTGCCAGCACCCCGAGGGGGCCGGGCACCGGGGAGCTGTTTTTT. The chain couples TRBV27 to TRBJ2-2; 7 bases map to TRBD1. Germline-derived CDR1 and CDR2 are MNHEY and SMNVEV (reference sequence). V was pared by 7 bases and J by 4 bases, with 9 bases of the junction left unmatched. The CDR3 covers 15 residues.

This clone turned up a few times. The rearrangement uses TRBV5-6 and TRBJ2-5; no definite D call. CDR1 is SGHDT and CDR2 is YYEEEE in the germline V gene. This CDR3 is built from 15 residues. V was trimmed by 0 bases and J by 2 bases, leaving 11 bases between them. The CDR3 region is CASSLAANPQETQYF. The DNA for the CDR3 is TGTGCCAGCAGCTTGGCAGCGAACCCTCAAGAGACCCAGTACTTC.

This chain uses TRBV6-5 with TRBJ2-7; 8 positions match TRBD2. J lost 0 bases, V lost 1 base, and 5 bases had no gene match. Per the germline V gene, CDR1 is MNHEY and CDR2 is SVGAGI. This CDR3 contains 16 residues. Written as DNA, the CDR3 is TGTGCCAGCAGTTACTTGACTAGCGCGAGCTCCTACGAGCAGTACTTC. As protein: CASSYLTSASSYEQYF.

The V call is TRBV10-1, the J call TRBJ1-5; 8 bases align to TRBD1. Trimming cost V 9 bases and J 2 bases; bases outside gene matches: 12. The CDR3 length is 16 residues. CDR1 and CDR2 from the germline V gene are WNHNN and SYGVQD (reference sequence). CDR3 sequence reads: CASRTPGGAGNQPQHF. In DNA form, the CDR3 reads TGCGCCAGTCGAACACCAGGGGGCGCGGGCAATCAGCCCCAGCATTTT.

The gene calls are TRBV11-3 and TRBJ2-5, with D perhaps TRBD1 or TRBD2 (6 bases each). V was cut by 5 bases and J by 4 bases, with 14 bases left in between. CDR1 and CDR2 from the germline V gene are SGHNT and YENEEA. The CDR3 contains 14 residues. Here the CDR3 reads CASSKGGGVETQYF. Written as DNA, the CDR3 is TGTGCCAGCAGCAAAGGAGGGGGTGTAGAGACCCAGTACTTC.

CDR3 loop: CAISDVGGVNEQYF. DNA of the CDR3: TGTGCCATCAGTGACGTCGGAGGAGTCAACGAGCAGTACTTC. The chain joins TRBV10-3 to TRBJ2-7, with a weak D call TRBD2 (5 bases). The CDR3 consists of 14 residues. The V end was cut by 3 bases, the J end by 5 bases, with 14 bases between. From germline, CDR1 is ENHRY and CDR2 SYGVKD.

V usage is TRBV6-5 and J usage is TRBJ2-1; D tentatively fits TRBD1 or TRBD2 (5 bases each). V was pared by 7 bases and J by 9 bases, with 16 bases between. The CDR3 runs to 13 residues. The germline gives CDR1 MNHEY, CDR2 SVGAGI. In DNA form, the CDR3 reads TGTGCCAGCACTCCCGAAGGTGGGGGTGAGCAGTTCTTC. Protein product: CASTPEGGGEQFF.